Listed below are T cell receptor beta chains from one sample, sequenced in a study of Ad26.COV2.S vaccination and SARS-CoV-2 variants. The repertoire was sequenced with immunoSEQ multiplex PCR; TCRdb's copy has only in-frame clones and lacks some. Of just over 350,000 clones in the sample, 70% to 90% were seen once. The sequencing used peripheral blood, collected in a trial of Ad26.COV2.S vaccine versus placebo. All receptors derive from a person aged 18-65 years who received the Ad26.COV2.S COVID-19 vaccine or a placebo. Both conserved end residues are part of each CDR3. D genes are given only for firm matches. The listing skips clone size in some rows; elsewhere it reads once, few, many or a size class.

>NA|TRBV12-5|TRBJ2-1|NA
TGTGCTAGTGGTTTTGGGGGCTCGAATGAGCAGTTCTTC
CASGFGGSNEQFF
>NA|TRBV18|TRBJ2-1|NA
TGTGCCAGCTCACCTGAAGGGACAGAGCAGTTCTTC
CASSPEGTEQFF
>NA|TRBV19|TRBJ2-1|TRBD1
TGTGCCAGTGGACAGGGGTACAATGAGCAGTTCTTC
CASGQGYNEQFF
>NA|TRBV27|TRBJ2-3|NA
TGTGCCAGCAGTTTAGTGGGCACTAGCACAGATACGCAGTATTTT
CASSLVGTSTDTQYF
>few|TRBV3-1/TRBV3-2|TRBJ2-1|TRBD2
TGTGCCAGCAGCCTGGGAGGGTACAATGAGCAGTTCTTC
CASSLGGYNEQFF
>many|TRBV6-2/TRBV6-3|TRBJ2-3|TRBD1
TGTGCCAGCAGTTACGCCCAGGGGGCCACAGATACGCAGTATTTT
CASSYAQGATDTQYF
>NA|TRBV7-2|TRBJ2-7|NA
TGTGCCAGCAGCTTAGACCCCGCCTACGAGCAGTACTTC
CASSLDPAYEQYF
>NA|TRBV15|TRBJ2-7|NA
TGTGCCACTAGCGAGGGCGCCAGCACCTACGAGCAGTACTTC
CATSEGASTYEQYF
>NA|TRBV30|TRBJ2-7|NA
TGTGCCTTCGACTCGGGTTCATTGGGGTCCTACGAGCAGTACTTC
CAFDSGSLGSYEQYF
>NA|TRBV4-1|TRBJ2-7|NA
TGCGCCAGCAGCCAAGATCGGACAGTGATACCCTACGAGCAGTACTTC
CASSQDRTVIPYEQYF
>NA|TRBV5-1|TRBJ2-7|NA
TGCGCCAGCAGCCCCCAGCCGGGGGCGATCTCCTACGAGCAGTACTTC
CASSPQPGAISYEQYF
>NA|TRBV18|TRBJ1-4|NA
TGTGCCAGCTCACCAGATATCGGGGGGGGCGAAAAACTGTTTTTT
CASSPDIGGGEKLFF
>NA|TRBV19|TRBJ2-2|NA
TGTGCCAGTAGTATGTGGACAGTGAACACCGGGGAGCTGTTTTTT
CASSMWTVNTGELFF
>NA|TRBV10-3|TRBJ2-3|TRBD1
TGTGCCATCAAATCACCCGGGACAGGGGACGGGCCGCAGTATTTT
CAIKSPGTGDGPQYF
>NA|TRBV30|TRBJ2-7|NA
TGTGCCTGGAGTTTAGGAGTGGGGGAGCAGTACTTC
CAWSLGVGEQYF
>NA|TRBV30|TRBJ1-4|NA
TGTGCCTGGAGTGCCTCGGATTTTTTTAATGAAAAACTGTTTTTT
CAWSASDFFNEKLFF
>NA|TRBV7-7|TRBJ2-7|TRBD1
TGTGCCAGCAGCCCCATAACGTCCTGGGACAGCGAGCAGTACTTC
CASSPITSWDSEQYF
>once|TRBV19|TRBJ2-3|TRBD2
TGTGCCAGTAGTGTGACTAGCGGGAGGGCCGATACGCAGTATTTT
CASSVTSGRADTQYF
>NA|TRBV5-1|TRBJ2-3|TRBD2
TGCGCCAGCAGCGGGGGGACTAAGGGTTACTCAGATACGCAGTATTTT
CASSGGTKGYSDTQYF
>NA|TRBV7-2|TRBJ2-1|NA
TGTGCCAGCAGCTTCCGGGGGAACGAATACAATGAGCAGTTCTTC
CASSFRGNEYNEQFF
>NA|TRBV7-9|TRBJ2-7|NA
TGTGCCAGCAGCTTAGTTCAGCGACCCTACGAGCAGTACTTC
CASSLVQRPYEQYF
>NA|TRBV9|TRBJ2-5|TRBD2
TGTGCCAGCAGCGTAGGCCTAGCGGGAGGGGAGGAGACCCAGTACTTC
CASSVGLAGGEETQYF
>NA|TRBV7-6|TRBJ2-7|NA
TGTGCCAGCAGCCCCTCGACGGATGGGGGAGATCAGTACTTC
CASSPSTDGGDQYF
>NA|TRBV28|TRBJ2-7|TRBD2
TGTGCCACCGGACTAGCGGGAGGCGGTGCCTACGAGCAGTACTTC
CATGLAGGGAYEQYF
>once|TRBV10-1|TRBJ2-7|NA
TGCGCCAGCAGTGAGTCAATCGCGGGACTTACCTACGAGCAGTACTTC
CASSESIAGLTYEQYF
>NA|TRBV7-2|TRBJ1-2|TRBD1
TGTGCCAGCAGCTTAGCCGACAGGGGGTTTTTGGGCTACACCTTC
CASSLADRGFLGYTF